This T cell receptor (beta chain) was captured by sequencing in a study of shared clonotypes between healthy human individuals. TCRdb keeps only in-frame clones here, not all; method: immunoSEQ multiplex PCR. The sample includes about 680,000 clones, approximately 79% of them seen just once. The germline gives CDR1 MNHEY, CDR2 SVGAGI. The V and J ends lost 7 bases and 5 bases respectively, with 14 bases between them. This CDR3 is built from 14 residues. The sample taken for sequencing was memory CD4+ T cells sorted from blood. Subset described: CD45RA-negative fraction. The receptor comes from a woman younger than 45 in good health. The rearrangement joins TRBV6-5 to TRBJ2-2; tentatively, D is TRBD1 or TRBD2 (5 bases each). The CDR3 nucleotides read TGTGCCAGCACCCTACTAGGGGCAACCGGGGAGCTGTTTTTT. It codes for CASTLLGATGELFF.